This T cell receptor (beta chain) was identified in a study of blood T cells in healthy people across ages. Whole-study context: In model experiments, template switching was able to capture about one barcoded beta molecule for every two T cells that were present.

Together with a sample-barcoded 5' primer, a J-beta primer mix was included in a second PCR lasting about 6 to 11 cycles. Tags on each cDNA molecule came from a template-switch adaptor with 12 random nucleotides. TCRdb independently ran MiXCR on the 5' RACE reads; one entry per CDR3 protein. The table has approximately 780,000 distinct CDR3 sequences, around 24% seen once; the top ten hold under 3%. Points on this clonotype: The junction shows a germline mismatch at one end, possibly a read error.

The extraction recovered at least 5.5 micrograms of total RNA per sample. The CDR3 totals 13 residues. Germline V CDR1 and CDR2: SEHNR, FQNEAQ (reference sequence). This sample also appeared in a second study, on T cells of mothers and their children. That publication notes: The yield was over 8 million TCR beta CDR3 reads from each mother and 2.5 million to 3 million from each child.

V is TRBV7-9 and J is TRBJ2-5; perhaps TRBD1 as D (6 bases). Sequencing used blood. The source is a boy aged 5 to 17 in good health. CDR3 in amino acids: CASRSGQFGEQHF. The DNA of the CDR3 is TGTGCCAGCAGATCTGGACAGTTCGGAGAGCAGCACTTC.